A selection of T cell receptor beta chains follows, all from one sample in a study of post-analysis software for immune sequencing data. MiXCR was run by TCRdb on the PCR reads, yielding one entry per CDR3 protein. This sample has approximately 770,000 distinct CDR3 sequences, with 46% found just once. Sequenced sample: blood. The source is a girl aged 5 to 17 with multiple sclerosis. The CDR3 runs from the conserved cysteine through the conserved F or W. D genes are given only for firm matches. Clone size is not always given. Where it is, it says once, few, many or a class for expanded clones.

.	TRBV6-6	TRBJ2-1	.	CASSYSGVGQFF	TGTGCCAGCAGTTATTCGGGGGTAGGTCAGTTCTTC
.	TRBV7-2	TRBJ2-1	TRBD2	CASSPSGWEYNEQFF	TGTGCCAGCAGCCCTAGCGGGTGGGAATACAATGAGCAGTTCTTC
.	TRBV6-6	TRBJ2-1	.	CASVNTNEQFF	TGTGCCAGCGTGAATACCAATGAGCAGTTCTTC
.	TRBV5-1	TRBJ2-3	.	CASSLAREVQNTQYF	TGCGCCAGCAGCTTGGCCAGGGAGGTTCAGAATACGCAGTATTTT
few	TRBV9	TRBJ1-1	.	CASSVANIMNTEAFF	TGTGCCAGCAGCGTAGCGAATATCATGAACACTGAAGCTTTCTTT
.	TRBV6-2/TRBV6-3	TRBJ2-3	.	CASSPIPGLLVDTQYF	TGTGCCAGCAGTCCCATACCCGGGCTACTCGTAGATACGCAGTATTTT
.	TRBV28	TRBJ2-1	.	CASSLSSLYNEQFF	TGTGCCAGCAGTTTATCGTCCCTCTACAATGAGCAGTTCTTC
.	TRBV7-5	TRBJ2-1	.	CISVPGDRWGSRTYNEQFF	.
.	TRBV12-3/TRBV12-4	TRBJ2-1	.	CASRLFTGSGNEQFF	TGTGCCAGCAGGTTGTTCACAGGGTCTGGAAATGAGCAGTTCTTC
few	TRBV5-1	TRBJ2-7	TRBD1	CASSMGQTGSPYEQYF	TGCGCCAGCAGCATGGGCCAGACAGGGAGCCCCTACGAGCAGTACTTC
.	TRBV20-1	TRBJ2-1	.	CSARVLLATYNEQFF	TGCAGTGCTAGAGTACTCCTGGCAACTTACAATGAGCAGTTCTTC
few	TRBV29-1	TRBJ2-5	TRBD2	CSGGLAGTGETQYF	TGCAGTGGGGGACTAGCGGGAACGGGAGAGACCCAGTACTTC
.	TRBV10-3	TRBJ2-5	TRBD2	CAIKAGGGETQYF	TGTGCCATCAAAGCGGGAGGGGGAGAGACCCAGTACTTC
.	TRBV29-1	TRBJ1-4	TRBD1	CSVSWTGGEKLFF	TGCAGCGTTAGCTGGACAGGTGGTGAAAAACTGTTTTTT
few	TRBV10-3	TRBJ1-2	TRBD1	CAIRPGQQDYGYTF	TGTGCCATCAGGCCGGGACAGCAAGACTATGGCTACACCTTC
few	TRBV6-5	TRBJ2-1	TRBD2	CASSYDGTSGRAHNEQFF	TGTGCCAGCAGTTACGACGGGACTAGCGGGAGGGCGCACAATGAGCAGTTCTTC
.	TRBV5-1	TRBJ1-5	.	CASSLEDSLNQPQHF	TGCGCCAGCAGTTTGGAGGACAGCCTCAATCAGCCCCAGCATTTT
.	TRBV20-1	TRBJ1-2	.	CSAKYVTDSWGYTF	TGCAGTGCCAAGTACGTCACGGATTCGTGGGGCTACACCTTC
.	TRBV2	TRBJ2-1	.	CASTYKRIRGAQFF	TGTGCCAGCACCTACAAGAGGATAAGGGGGGCCCAGTTCTTC
.	TRBV11-3	TRBJ1-2	.	CASSQGTVTYGYTF	TGTGCCAGCAGCCAAGGGACTGTTACTTATGGCTACACCTTC
.	TRBV4-2	TRBJ2-3	.	CASSQVPEQRTDTQYF	TGTGCCAGCAGCCAAGTTCCGGAACAGCGTACAGATACGCAGTATTTT
.	TRBV6-1	TRBJ1-6	.	CASSLPGPPSSYNSPLHF	TGTGCCAGCAGCCTTCCGGGACCGCCGAGCTCCTATAATTCACCCCTCCACTTT
.	TRBV20-1	TRBJ2-3	.	CSARDRDGSTDTQYF	TGCAGTGCTAGAGATCGGGACGGCAGCACAGATACGCAGTATTTT
.	TRBV27	TRBJ1-1	.	CASSLVQRAEAFF	TGTGCCAGCAGCTTGGTCCAAAGGGCTGAAGCTTTCTTT
.	TRBV20-1	TRBJ2-3	.	CSARSIARTVTDTQYF	TGCAGTGCTAGGTCCATAGCGCGAACAGTCACAGATACGCAGTATTTT
.	TRBV29-1	TRBJ1-2	.	CSVEWDTGNYGYTF	TGCAGCGTTGAATGGGACACCGGTAACTATGGCTACACCTTC
.	TRBV29-1	TRBJ2-3	.	CSVADSTGTQYF	TGCAGCGTTGCCGACTCCACTGGGACGCAGTATTTT
once	TRBV18	TRBJ2-3	.	CASSSDTTDTQYF	TGTGCCAGCTCGTCCGACACCACAGATACGCAGTATTTT